This paragraph covers one T cell receptor (beta chain) sequence. Its matching antigen is unknown. Sequenced by immunoSEQ multiplex PCR; TCRdb stores in-frame clones only, minus some. This sample carries about 580,000 clones, roughly 98% of them seen once, and the ten largest clones take less than 0.35%. This sample is drawn from a study of shared clonotypes between healthy human individuals. For the study at large: Donors had three CD4 naive, three CD4 memory, two CD8 naive and one CD8 memory plate apiece. General study points: A generally larger estimated richness was seen in naive subsets than in memory subsets. Clonotype sharing across donors was expected to vary with sequencing depth. Clonotypes shared by all four donors outscored non-shared clonotypes in generation probability.

The naive CD8 population came from CD45RO-negative cells selected for CCR7, without terminally differentiated effector memory CD45RA+ cells. The ends were cut back, 5 bases at V and 4 bases at J, with 6 bases in the middle. This CDR3 has 11 amino acids. The germline CDR1 and CDR2 sequences are KGHSH and LQKENI. This chain joins TRBV18 and TRBJ2-7; D gene uncertain. Source material: naive CD8+ T cells sorted from blood. The sequence was collected from a man aged 30-40 years in good health. The DNA for the CDR3 is TGTGCCAGCTCAGCAGAATACGAGCAGTACTTC. Its translation: CASSAEYEQYF.